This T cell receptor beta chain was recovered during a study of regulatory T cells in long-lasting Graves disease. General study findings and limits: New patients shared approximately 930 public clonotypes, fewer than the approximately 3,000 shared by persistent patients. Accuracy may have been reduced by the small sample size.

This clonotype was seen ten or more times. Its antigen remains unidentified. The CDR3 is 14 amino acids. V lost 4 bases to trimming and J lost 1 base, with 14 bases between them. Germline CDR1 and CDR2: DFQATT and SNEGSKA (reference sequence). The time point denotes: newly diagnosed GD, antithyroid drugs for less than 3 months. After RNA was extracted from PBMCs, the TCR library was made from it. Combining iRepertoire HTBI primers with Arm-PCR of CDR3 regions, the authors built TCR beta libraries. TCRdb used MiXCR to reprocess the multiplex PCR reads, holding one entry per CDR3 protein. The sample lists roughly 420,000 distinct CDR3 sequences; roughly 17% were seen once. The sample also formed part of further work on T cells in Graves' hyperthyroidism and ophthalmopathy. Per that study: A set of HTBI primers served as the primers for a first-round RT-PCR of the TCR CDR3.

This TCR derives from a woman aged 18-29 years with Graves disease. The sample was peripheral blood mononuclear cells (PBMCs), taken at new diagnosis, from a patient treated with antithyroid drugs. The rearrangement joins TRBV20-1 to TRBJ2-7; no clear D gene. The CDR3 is CSATRLGLSYEQYF. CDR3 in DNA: TGCAGTGCTACCCGGTTAGGCCTATCCTACGAGCAGTACTTC.